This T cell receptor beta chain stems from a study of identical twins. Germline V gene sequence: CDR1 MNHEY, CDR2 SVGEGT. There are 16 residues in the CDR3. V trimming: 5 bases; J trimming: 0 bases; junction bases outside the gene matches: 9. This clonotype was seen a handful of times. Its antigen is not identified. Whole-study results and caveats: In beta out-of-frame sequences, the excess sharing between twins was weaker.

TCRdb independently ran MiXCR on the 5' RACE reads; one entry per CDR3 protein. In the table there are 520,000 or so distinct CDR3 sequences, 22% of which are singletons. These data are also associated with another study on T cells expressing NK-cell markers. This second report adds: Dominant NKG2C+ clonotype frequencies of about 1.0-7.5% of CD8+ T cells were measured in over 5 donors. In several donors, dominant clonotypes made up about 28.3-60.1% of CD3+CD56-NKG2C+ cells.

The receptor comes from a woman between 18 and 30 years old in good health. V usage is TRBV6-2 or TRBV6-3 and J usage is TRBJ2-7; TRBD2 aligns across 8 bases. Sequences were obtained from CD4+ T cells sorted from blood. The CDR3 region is CASSTTSGYFSYEQYF. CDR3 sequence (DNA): TGTGCCAGCAGTACCACTAGCGGCTATTTCTCCTACGAGCAGTACTTC.